The sample holds many counts of the clone carrying this T cell receptor beta chain. The data originate from a study of neurological immune-mediated disorders. Germline assignment: CDR1 SQVTM and CDR2 ANQGSEA. The CDR3 is 14 residues long. Germline trimming cut 4 bases from V and 3 bases from J; bases unmatched to any gene: 3. MiXCR, run by TCRdb on the 5' RACE reads, gives a single entry per CDR3 protein. The table has 20,000 to 25,000 distinct CDR3 sequences, less than 11% seen once. What was sequenced was PBMCs. This sequence originates from a woman between 55 and 75 years old with HTLV-1-associated myelopathy (HAM/TSP). The chain has TRBV29-1 and TRBJ2-5; 12 bases match TRBD1. CDR3 DNA sequence: TGCAGCGTTGGGGGACAGGGGGCGAAAGAGACCCAGTACTTC. Residues: CSVGGQGAKETQYF. Looking up the rest from reference TRBV29-1 and TRBJ2-5 gives the full variable domain: SAVISQKPSRDICQRGTSLTIQCQVDSQVTMMFWYRQQPGQSLTLIATANQGSEATYESGFVIDKFPISRPNLTFSTLTVSNMSPEDSSIYLCSVGGQGAKETQYFGPGTRLLVL.